The 18 T cell receptor beta chains below come from one sample, sequenced in a study of cytotoxic CD8 clonotypes in ibrutinib-treated CLL (dated by TCRdb to 2020 to 2023). Libraries were built with the immunoSEQ multiplex PCR assay. TCRdb re-hosts the immuneACCESS table, in-frame sequences only. Its copies lack some clones; in the studies checked, an unresolved V gene accounts for under half of them, and the cause for the rest is not known. The sample table contains 25,000 to 30,000 clones; only one count was recorded for 76% of them. The ten biggest clones cover roughly 48% of the sample. Sequenced material: PBMCs, taken after 36 months of ibrutinib treatment. These receptors came from a human donor with chronic lymphocytic leukemia.

There are a few counts of this clone. The chain links TRBV25-1 to TRBJ2-7; D is uncertain. Germline V lookup: CDR1 MGHDK, CDR2 SYGVNS. The CDR3 is made up of 11 amino acids. V dropped 4 bases and J dropped 3 bases, with 4 bases sitting between them. CDR3 coding DNA: TGTGCCAGCAGTGTAGGCTACGAGCAGTACTTC. This translates into CASSVGYEQYF.

The CDR3 spells CAIRYSDIYNEQFF. DNA for the CDR3: TGTGCCATCAGGTACAGCGACATCTACAATGAGCAGTTCTTC. The chain combines TRBV10-3 with TRBJ2-1; no firm D call. CDR3 length: 14 amino acids. CDR1 ENHRY and CDR2 SYGVKD come from the germline V gene. V was clipped by 6 bases and J by 3 bases, with 12 bases between them.

This chain uses TRBV29-1 with TRBJ2-2; D gene ambiguous. Deletions cut 0 bases from V and 4 bases from J, with 6 bases between. Germline V gene sequence: CDR1 SQVTM, CDR2 ANQGSEA. This CDR3 is 13 amino acids long. This CDR3 is CSVEDSGTGELFF. The CDR3 DNA reads as TGCAGCGTTGAAGATAGTGGCACCGGGGAGCTGTTTTTT.

The chain employs TRBV18 and TRBJ2-1; no reliable D call. With 0 bases removed from V and 6 bases from J, the gap between germline ends came to 6 bases. The CDR3 consists of 13 residues. Germline CDR1 is KGHSH and CDR2 is LQKENI. The CDR3, as DNA: TGTGCCAGCTCACCACCGGGGATCAATGAGCAGTTCTTC. As protein: CASSPPGINEQFF.

The chain couples TRBV2 to TRBJ2-4; D ambiguous. Trimming removed 4 bases from V and 2 bases from J, with 6 bases in between. This CDR3 region has 13 residues. Germline-derived CDR1 and CDR2 are SNHLY and FYNNEI. The CDR3 spells CASSVLTKNIQYF. The CDR3 DNA is TGTGCCAGCAGTGTCCTGACCAAAAACATTCAGTACTTC.

The chain has TRBV7-9 and TRBJ1-1; 8 nucleotides align to TRBD1. The CDR3 sequence is 14 residues long. V lost 4 bases to trimming and J lost 6 bases; unmatched junction nucleotides: 7. Germline lookup yields CDR1 SEHNR and CDR2 FQNEAQ (reference sequence). The CDR3 DNA reads as TGTGCCAGCAGCTCAGACAGGGGTTTGGCTGAAGCTTTCTTT. It yields the protein CASSSDRGLAEAFF. Full variable domain (outside the CDR3, taken from reference TRBV7-9 and TRBJ1-1): DTGVSQNPRHKITKRGQNVTFRCDPISEHNRLYWYRQTLGQGPEFLTYFQNEAQLEKSRLLSDRFSAERPKGSFSTLEIQRTEQGDSAMYLCASSSDRGLAEAFFGQGTRLTVV.

This clone was observed a few times. V gene TRBV6-1 combines with J gene TRBJ1-4, with TRBD1 matching 9 bases. The CDR3 loop spans 15 amino acids. Germline trimming cut 3 bases from V and 6 bases from J; bases unmatched to any gene: 5. In germline, CDR1 is MNHNS, CDR2 SASEGT. The CDR3 sequence is CASSDGDRDYEKLFF. The DNA for the CDR3 is TGTGCCAGCAGTGATGGGGACAGGGATTATGAAAAACTGTTTTTT.

The chain combines TRBV2 with TRBJ2-7, with D hard to call. This CDR3 has 13 residues. Germline lookup yields CDR1 SNHLY and CDR2 FYNNEI. V was clipped by 2 bases and J by 2 bases, with 7 bases between them. The CDR3 here is CASSEKITYEQYF. CDR3 nucleotides: TGTGCCAGCAGTGAAAAGATCACCTACGAGCAGTACTTC.

The chain employs TRBV27 and TRBJ1-1; D may be TRBD1 (6 bases). The V gene lost 5 bases and the J gene lost 2 bases, with 9 bases spanning the gap. The CDR3 has 13 amino acids. Germline CDR1 reads MNHEY; CDR2 reads SMNVEV (reference sequence). CDR3 coding DNA: TGTGCCAGCAGTCAACAGGGTAACACTGAAGCTTTCTTT. Amino acid sequence: CASSQQGNTEAFF.

V usage is TRBV10-3 and J usage is TRBJ1-6, with D unclear. CDR1 is ENHRY, CDR2 SYGVKD, per germline. V was trimmed by 7 bases and J by 7 bases, leaving 14 bases between them. There are 14 residues in the CDR3. In DNA, the CDR3 is TGTGCCATCAAAGGATGGGAAGGGAATTCACCCCTCCACTTT. Translation gives CAIKGWEGNSPLHF.

This clone is deemed large (0.1 to 1%). The V and J genes are TRBV21-1 and TRBJ2-1; the table gives TRBD1 as D, unverified against the DNA. TRBV21-1 is a documented pseudogene. The CDR3 runs 16 residues. The CDR3 sequence is CASSKSGQGALDEQFF. CDR3 coding DNA: TGTGCCAGCAGCAAATCGGGCCAGGGGGCTTTAGATGAGCAGTTCTTC.

There are a few counts of this clone. The chain combines TRBV5-5 with TRBJ1-4; 10 nucleotides align to TRBD1. Germline values: CDR1 SGHKS, CDR2 YYEKEE (reference sequence). The CDR3 has 15 residues. V was clipped by 4 bases and J by 8 bases; unmatched bases: 8. The CDR3 region is CASSPPGQGWEKLFF. The CDR3 DNA follows: TGTGCCAGCAGCCCGCCGGGACAGGGGTGGGAAAAACTGTTTTTT.

The V call is TRBV4-1, the J call TRBJ2-3; D is ambiguous. Germline V gives CDR1 MGHRA, CDR2 YSYEKL. Trimming stripped 1 base from V and 5 bases from J, with 10 bases between. The CDR3 extends over 14 amino acids. CDR3 in DNA: TGCGCCAGCAGCCAAGTCGTCCGAGGAGATACGCAGTATTTT. This translates into CASSQVVRGDTQYF.

This chain joins TRBV19 and TRBJ2-7; 9 bases are shared with TRBD1. With 4 bases clipped from V and 2 bases from J, the junction kept 3 bases outside the gene matches. This CDR3 region has 14 residues. The germline gives CDR1 LNHDA, CDR2 SQIVND (reference sequence). The CDR3: CASSRDREAYEQYF. CDR3 in DNA: TGTGCCAGTAGTAGGGACAGGGAAGCCTACGAGCAGTACTTC.

The chain is built from TRBV6-1 and TRBJ1-6, with a possible D match to TRBD1 (5 bases). CDR1 and CDR2 (germline): MNHNS, SASEGT. V shed 10 bases and J shed 0 bases, with 10 bases lying between them. The CDR3 extends over 14 amino acids. In DNA, the CDR3 is TGTGCCATCGCTAGGGGCTCCTATAATTCACCCCTCCACTTT. Amino acids: CAIARGSYNSPLHF.

The CDR3: CASSGLITGGAYEQYF. The CDR3 DNA is TGTGCCAGCAGCGGTTTGATCACAGGGGGCGCCTACGAGCAGTACTTC. This chain connects TRBV7-9 to TRBJ2-7; 9 nucleotides agree with TRBD1. The V gene end was trimmed by 5 bases and the J gene end by 2 bases; junction bases not matched to a gene: 10. CDR1 is SEHNR, CDR2 FQNEAQ, per germline (reference sequence). The CDR3 is 16 amino acids.

V gene TRBV6-6 combines with J gene TRBJ2-7; tentatively, D is TRBD1 (5 bases). Germline loops: CDR1 MNHNY, CDR2 SVGAGI (reference sequence). Trimming stripped 8 bases from V and 0 bases from J, with 11 bases between. The CDR3 is 13 amino acids. The CDR3: CASGHDFSYEQYF. CDR3 DNA sequence: TGTGCCAGCGGACACGATTTCTCCTACGAGCAGTACTTC.

The rearrangement links TRBV5-8 to TRBJ2-3, with TRBD2 matching over 9 bases. Trimming removed 2 bases from V and 6 bases from J; junction bases left unmatched: 13. The CDR3 runs to 17 residues. Germline V lookup: CDR1 SGHTS, CDR2 YDEGEE. CDR3 nucleotide sequence: TGTGCCAGCAGCTTAGGGACTAGCTCCTCCACGGAGGATACGCAGTATTTT. Translation gives CASSLGTSSSTEDTQYF.